The present T cell receptor beta chain was sequenced within a study of identical twins. The study's findings and limits: Twin sharing of out-of-frame TCR alpha was underestimated by models in monozygotic pairs.

On this clonotype itself: Antigen: not known.

TCRdb re-derived calls from the 5' RACE reads in MiXCR, one entry per CDR3 protein. Here the sample spans approximately 1.8 million distinct CDR3 sequences, 25% to 35% being singletons. The V end was cut by 1 base, the J end by 5 bases, with 15 bases between. Looked up from germline, CDR1 is SGHVS and CDR2 is FNYEAQ. The CDR3 extends over 16 amino acids. The V call is TRBV7-6, the J call TRBJ2-1; D is perhaps TRBD2 (5 bases). This sequence was found in a newborn girl in good health. Sequencing input: cord blood. CDR3 residues: CASSLDPGMWDNEQFF. CDR3 nucleotides: TGTGCCAGCAGCTTAGACCCGGGGATGTGGGACAATGAGCAGTTCTTC.